Only one count was recorded for the clone carrying this TCR beta chain. Its antigen remains unknown. The data were taken from a study of vaccination effects on CD4 cells after COVID-19. Germline V gives CDR1 LNHDA, CDR2 SQIVND (reference sequence). The ends were cut back, 7 bases at V and 8 bases at J, with 14 bases in the middle. This CDR3 has 12 residues. Profiling relied on immunoSEQ multiplex PCR, and the TCRdb table lists in-frame clones only, not all of them. The sample comprises under 70,000 clones, more than 75% of which are singletons, and about 5.4% rests with the top ten. Before sequencing took place, the ViraFEST assay used viral peptide pools to expand antigen-specific CD4+ T cells. Isolating CD4+ T cells followed less than 12 days of culture. Sometime from March through December 2020, the person acquired a SARS-CoV-2 infection that PCR confirmed.

V usage is TRBV19 and J usage is TRBJ1-2; no reliable D call. The specimen was CD4+ T cells from PBMCs cultured with HIV peptides, collected before COVID-19 vaccination. Specified subset: HIV-1 Nef peptide pool negative control/reference culture. The source of this sequence is a human donor who had a prior SARS-CoV-2 infection. In nucleotides, the CDR3 is TGTGCCAGTACCGACGACTGGGGAGGCTACACCTTC. Translating gives CASTDDWGGYTF.